The clone carrying this T cell receptor beta chain has just a few counts. Its antigen remains unknown. These data originate in a study of T-cell memory formation after mild COVID-19. At the level of the study: Largely donor-specific sequence clusters came from two donors. Findings and caveats of the study: The study detected some responding clones in pre-infection memory, suggesting cross-reactive memory joined. Second-wave clones reaching peak frequency on day 37 lacked confirmed SARS-CoV-2 specificity. Clones contracting over day 15 to 85 were CD4/CD8 balanced, with later expanders leaning CD4+.

The CDR3 is 14 residues long. The V gene lost 0 bases and the J gene lost 7 bases, with 13 bases spanning the gap. Germline-derived CDR1 and CDR2 are LGHDT and YNNKEL (reference sequence). TCRdb re-called the 5' RACE reads through MiXCR, storing one row per CDR3 protein. The sample lists 530,000 or so distinct CDR3 sequences, about 18% occurring once. The TCR sequence derives from an adult woman who had mild COVID-19 (a few samples of this study predate the infection). Cell type and time point are not known. Material: PBMCs or a T cell subset sorted from them (not recorded which). The chain is built from TRBV3-1 and TRBJ2-7; the D is unclear. CDR3 in DNA: TGTGCCAGCAGCCAAGACGGTCCGGGTTGGGAGCAGTACTTC. This sequence encodes CASSQDGPGWEQYF.